The sequence of this TCR beta chain was determined in a study of cytomegalovirus exposure and HLA in healthy donors (TCRdb year 2017). As for the study more broadly: An earlier analysis of approximately 600 of the donors reported more than 250 Gb of sequence data and 100 million to 130 million unique TCR beta sequences from about 200 million T cells. Roughly 300 gigabases of sequencing data and some 85 million unique TCR sequences were included in an early release covering several hundred HLA-typed donors. The genetic ancestry cluster associated with self-reported Caucasian donors included over 65% of the roughly 390 genotyped donors. The study aimed to test whether cataloging public T cell receptors could reveal signatures of past pathogen exposure. Using immunosequencing, the study profiled T cell repertoires from 500 to 800 subjects and related those repertoires to cytomegalovirus serostatus. In addition to the first cohort of approximately 650 subjects, a separate validation cohort of over 90 different subjects was used. To predict cytomegalovirus infection status, the study combined high-throughput TCR immunosequencing, statistical association of individual TCRs with disease status, and machine learning. A later analysis re-analyzed previously published TCR beta repertoires from roughly 690 donors and added high-resolution HLA genotyping to study TCR occurrence patterns. Rather than drawing on any new phenotypic data, the later analysis identified candidate immune exposures from TCR beta sequences and the way those sequences occurred across donors. In an earlier analysis of 587 of the donors, high-throughput TCR beta sequencing was used to judge whether each TCR beta V gene segment behaved as functional or pseudogenic. Donor age, sex, ethnicity and CMV serostatus were compiled alongside the repertoire data. In a later genetic analysis, genome-wide SNP genotypes for about three fifths of the 666 donors were used, and that subset was treated as a discovery cohort. All discovery cohort repertoires had been generated using a single sequencing platform. HLA typing covered class I and class II loci at four-digit resolution. The number of typed donors differed by locus: about 629-630 for A, B, C, DRB1 and DQB1; 522 for DQA1; approximately 610 for DPA1; and approximately 450 for DPB1. Five DR-DQ haplotypes were handled as single units for association and clustering, since linkage in the cohort was strong. Among roughly 370 genotyped donors of the cohort, an average of 235,054 unique TCR beta nucleotide sequences were sequenced per donor, around 20% of them non-productive. The study at large found these results: Most TCR sequences were observed very rarely across donors, whereas some public TCRs were present in many individuals. Because the 87-base-pair reads could not distinguish some IMGT-functional V segments, including TRBV6-2 and TRBV6-3, those segments were excluded. Presence/absence analyses assumed roughly uniform sequencing depth across donors, an assumption that may not hold. A later analysis found that most CMV-associated TCR beta chains appeared HLA-restricted, with HLA associations seemingly driven largely by CMV exposure. A group of highly shared sequence variants was considered likely to be a technical artifact of the sequencing pipeline. Only TCR beta chains were sequenced in this cohort, and the absence of alpha or paired-chain data limited detectable features. In both the original and validation cohorts, the classifier was reported to diagnose cytomegalovirus status with high specificity and sensitivity. A few of the identified cytomegalovirus-associated TCR beta chains were confirmed in vitro to be specific for cytomegalovirus antigens. In a later analysis, HLA-associated TCR beta chains were found to be more clonally expanded and to have lower generation probabilities than equally common non-associated chains. According to a later analysis, parvovirus B19, influenza, CMV and Epstein-Barr virus appeared linked to several top co-occurrence clusters. According to a later genetic analysis, donors in an Asian-associated ancestry cluster had fewer N-insertions in productive TCRs than the approximately 670-donor mean. Linkage disequilibrium might explain the correlated functional status among segregating V segments, but an unknown experimental factor could not be excluded. Because counts were too low, approximately 18 rarely observed V segments, including chromosome 9 orphons, were excluded from the earlier analysis of around 590 of the donors. Because HLA typing was missing for some donors at each locus, association tests included only the typed subset. The study listed approximately 150 TCR beta chains as associated with cytomegalovirus. Strong co-occurrence of HLA alleles, especially DR and DQ, made assigning TCR associations to individual alleles difficult. An earlier analysis of approximately 570 of the donors showed that most TCR beta V segments appeared in productive rearrangements either about 87% or about 30% of the time, which broadly matched IMGT annotations. In a later analysis, 15,000 to 20,000 TCR beta sequences were associated with specific HLA alleles at a false discovery rate of 0.05. According to a later analysis, TCR association rates differed among HLA loci, with DRB1 alleles showing the most associated TCRs and HLA-C alleles showing the fewest. According to the authors, the approach could potentially be generalized to other disease states and immunological phenotypes. A further reported finding was that TCR beta sequences accurately predicted the HLA-A and HLA-B alleles for most subjects in the first cohort. V-gene and J-gene trimming of TCR beta chains was associated with a missense DCLRE1C variant in a later genetic analysis, and the association was replicated in an independent cohort. For the cohort, immune exposure information was limited to CMV serostatus.

The method was the immunoSEQ multiplex PCR assay. For the multiplex PCR, a mixture combining 60 forward primers for TCR Vbeta segments and 13 reverse primers for TCR Jbeta segments was used. The CDR3 region of rearranged TCR beta genes was amplified from genomic DNA with a multiplex PCR assay. The amplified TCR beta libraries were sequenced on the Illumina HiSeq System as 87-base-pair reads. The published analysis was carried out like this. Across the 600 to 700 repertoires, a later analysis counted tens of millions of unique TCR beta chains, roughly 11 million of which were shared by at least two donors. Raw reads were error-corrected and collapsed into unique sequences with a nearest-neighbor algorithm that merged closely related sequences to remove PCR and sequencing errors. To assign V, D and J gene segments, CDR3 sequences were aligned to IMGT reference sequences. For a sequence to be retained, a match of at least six nucleotides to both a V gene segment and a J gene segment was required. A rearrangement was called productive if the CDR3 had no stop codons and remained in frame with V and J, and every other rearrangement was called non-productive. CDR3 was defined by IMGT convention, running from the second conserved V-encoded cysteine to the conserved J-encoded phenylalanine. The earlier analysis of about 610 of the donors excluded sequences that lacked an unambiguous match to a single V gene segment. In an earlier analysis of roughly 600 of the donors, a V segment was called functional when productive rearrangements were above 56.7%, and segregating when the standard deviation between donors exceeded 5%. A statistical classification framework was developed to diagnose cytomegalovirus status using the catalog of TCR beta chain sequences. In a later analysis, V and J genes were assigned by comparing TCR nucleotide sequences against IMGT/GENE-DB human TR gene sequences. In a later analysis, CDR3 sequences and most-parsimonious VDJ recombination scenarios were assigned using the TCRdist pipeline. In a later analysis, every TCR beta chain was defined by the combination of its CDR3 amino acid sequence and its V-gene family, and reads without a unique V-gene family were dropped. To address suspected cross-contamination and a sequencing artifact, a later analysis removed over 500 highly shared, low-generation-probability nucleotide sequences. For each public chain, a later analysis derived a clonal expansion index from normalized ranks of inferred template counts within each repertoire. In a later analysis, generation probabilities were computed using a VDJ recombination model fitted to out-of-frame rearrangements, and the results were checked against IGoR. A later analysis scored TCR-TCR, TCR-HLA and TCR-CMV co-occurrence with hypergeometric tests, applying a repertoire-size bias correction to TCR pairs. A later analysis estimated false discovery rates by permuting HLA or CMV assignments 20 times. In a later analysis, co-occurring TCRs were grouped using DBSCAN, and TCRdist sequence similarity was added for clustering within HLA-allele-positive subsets. Co-occurrence clustering excluded repertoires with fewer than 30,000 or more than 120,000 public chains, plus five with anomalous nucleotide sharing. The table comes from immuneACCESS by way of TCRdb, which keeps in-frame sequences with V and J called. Part of the clones is missing from these tables; in studies checked, under half for an unresolved V gene and the rest for unknown reasons. The V and J calls and clone size were taken over from that table, and D and trimming were inferred from the DNA. The sample has 110,000 or so clones on record, about 70% of them singletons. The ten largest clonotypes hold around 2% of the sample.

The cohort comprised under 700 healthy bone marrow donors. At the time of sampling, every cohort member was nominally healthy, though immune exposures that went unrecorded were likely present. CMV serostatus was positive for 289 and negative for about 55% of the 666 cohort members, and was not recorded for this donor. A peripheral blood sample was collected from each donor, and TCR beta sequencing was performed on peripheral blood mononuclear cells. The Qiagen DNeasy Blood Extraction Kit was used to extract genomic DNA from the blood cell samples. The table lists this clone with a few counts. The clone's antigen remains unknown. No quality values exist for individual bases; no much larger clone is one base distant. A distance of 10 bases separates the germline ends of V and J, which lose 2 bases and 3 bases respectively. The CDR3 has 15 amino acids, counting the end cysteine and phenylalanine. Of all the DNA, just the CDR3 is kept, 45 bases in frame from base 1. The germline V gene supplies CDR1 MNHEY and CDR2 SVGAGI.

The chain was built from TRBV6-5 and TRBJ1-4; TRBD1 is a weak D gene call, 6 bases matching. Sequencing was performed on PBMCs. The receptor was derived from a human donor in good health. The CDR3 has the sequence CASSYLQGANEKLFF. The DNA reads as follows: TGTGCCAGCAGTTACCTACAGGGTGCTAATGAAAAACTGTTTTTT.